The sequence of this TCR beta chain was determined in a study of glioma-infiltrating T cells. The iRepertoire nested amplicon-rescue multiplex PCR amplified TCR alpha and beta CDR3s from RNA. Input was roughly 95-400 ng of tissue mRNA or PBMC total RNA. Each CDR3 protein is one row after TCRdb ran MiXCR on the multiplex PCR reads. The table has about 12,000 distinct CDR3 sequences, 26% seen once. As to this clonotype: A junction boundary mismatches the germline segment, possibly from a read error.

From germline, CDR1 is MGHRA and CDR2 YSYEKL. The CDR3 is 17 residues long. The receptor was derived from a human donor with low-grade glioma or glioblastoma, undergoing nonglioma brain surgery, or in good health (not recorded which). Specimen: glioma tissue, nonneoplastic brain tissue, or PBMCs (not recorded which). The genes are TRBV4-1 and TRBJ2-1; maybe TRBD2 (5 bases). The CDR3 nucleotides are TGTGCCAGCAGCCACTTAGCGCGGGTCAGATGGGACAATGAGCAGTTCTTC. Its translation is CASSHLARVRWDNEQFF.